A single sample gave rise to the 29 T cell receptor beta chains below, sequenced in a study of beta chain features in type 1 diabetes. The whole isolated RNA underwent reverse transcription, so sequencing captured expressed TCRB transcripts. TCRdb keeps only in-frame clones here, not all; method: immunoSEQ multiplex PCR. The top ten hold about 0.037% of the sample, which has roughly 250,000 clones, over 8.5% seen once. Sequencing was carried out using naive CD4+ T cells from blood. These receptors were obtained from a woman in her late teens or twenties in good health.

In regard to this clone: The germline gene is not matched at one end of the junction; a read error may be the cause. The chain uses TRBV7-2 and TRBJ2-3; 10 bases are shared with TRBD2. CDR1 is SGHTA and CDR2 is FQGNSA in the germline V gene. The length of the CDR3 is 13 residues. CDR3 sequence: CASSPPGERGGDF. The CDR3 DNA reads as TGTGCCAGCAGCCCGCCGGGGGAGCGGGGGGGGGATTTT.

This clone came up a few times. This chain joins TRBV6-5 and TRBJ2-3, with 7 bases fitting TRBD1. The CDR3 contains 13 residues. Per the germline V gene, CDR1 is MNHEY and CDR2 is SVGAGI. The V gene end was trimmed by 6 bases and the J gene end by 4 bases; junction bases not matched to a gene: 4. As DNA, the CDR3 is TGTGCCAGCAGGAGGACAGGCGCAGATACGCAGTATTTT. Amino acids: CASRRTGADTQYF.

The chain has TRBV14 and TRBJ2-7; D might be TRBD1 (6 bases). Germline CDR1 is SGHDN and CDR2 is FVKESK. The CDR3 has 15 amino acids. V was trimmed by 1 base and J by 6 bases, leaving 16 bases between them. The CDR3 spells CASSQVGPRGGEQYF. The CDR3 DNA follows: TGTGCCAGCAGCCAAGTTGGACCCCGAGGGGGCGAGCAGTACTTC.

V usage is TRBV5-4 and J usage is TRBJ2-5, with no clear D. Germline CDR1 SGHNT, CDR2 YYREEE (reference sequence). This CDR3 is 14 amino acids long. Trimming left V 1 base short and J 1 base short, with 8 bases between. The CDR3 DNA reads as TGTGCCAGCAGCTTGCAGGTCTCCCAAGAGACCCAGTACTTC. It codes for CASSLQVSQETQYF.

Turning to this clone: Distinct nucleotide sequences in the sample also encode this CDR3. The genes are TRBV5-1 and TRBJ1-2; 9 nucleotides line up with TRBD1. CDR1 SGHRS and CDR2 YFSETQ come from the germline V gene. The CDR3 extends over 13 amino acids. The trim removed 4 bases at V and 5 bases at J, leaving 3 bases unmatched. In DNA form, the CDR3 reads TGCGCCAGCAGCCTAGGGACAGGGTATGGCTACACCTTC. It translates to CASSLGTGYGYTF.

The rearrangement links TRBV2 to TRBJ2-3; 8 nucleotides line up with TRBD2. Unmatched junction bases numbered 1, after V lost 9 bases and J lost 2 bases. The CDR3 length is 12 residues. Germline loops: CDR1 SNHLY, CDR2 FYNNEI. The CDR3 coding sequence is TGTGCCAGTAGCGGGGACACAGATACGCAGTATTTT. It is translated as CASSGDTDTQYF.

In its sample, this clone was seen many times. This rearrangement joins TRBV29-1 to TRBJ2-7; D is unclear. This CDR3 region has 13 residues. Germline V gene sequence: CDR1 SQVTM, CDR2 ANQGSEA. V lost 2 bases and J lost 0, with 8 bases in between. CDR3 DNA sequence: TGCAGCGTTGAACCGCGCGGCTCCTACGAGCAGTACTTC. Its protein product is CSVEPRGSYEQYF.

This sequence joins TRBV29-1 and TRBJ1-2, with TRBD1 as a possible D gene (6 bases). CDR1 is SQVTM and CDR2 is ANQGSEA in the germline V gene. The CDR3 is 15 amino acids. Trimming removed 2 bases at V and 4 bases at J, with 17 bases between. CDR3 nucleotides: TGCAGCGTTGAAAAGGGGCAGGGGCCGGCCTATGGCTACACCTTC. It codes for CSVEKGQGPAYGYTF.

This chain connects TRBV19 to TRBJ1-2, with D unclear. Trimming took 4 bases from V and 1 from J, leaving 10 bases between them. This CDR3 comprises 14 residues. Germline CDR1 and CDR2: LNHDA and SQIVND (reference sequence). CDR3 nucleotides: TGTGCCAGTAGTAGGAACAGCCTTAACTATGGCTACACCTTC. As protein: CASSRNSLNYGYTF.

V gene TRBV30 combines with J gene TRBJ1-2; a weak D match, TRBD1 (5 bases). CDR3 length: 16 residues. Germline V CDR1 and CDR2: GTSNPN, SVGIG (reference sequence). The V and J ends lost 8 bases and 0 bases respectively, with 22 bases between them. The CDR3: CATDARDGGANYGYTF. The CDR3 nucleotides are TGTGCCACGGACGCCCGGGACGGGGGAGCTAACTATGGCTACACCTTC.

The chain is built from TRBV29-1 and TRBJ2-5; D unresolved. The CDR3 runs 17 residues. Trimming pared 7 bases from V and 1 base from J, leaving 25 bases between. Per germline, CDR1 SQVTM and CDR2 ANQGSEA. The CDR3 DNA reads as TGCAGCGCCGTGCGGCCGTTCGGCAGCACAATCCAAGAGACCCAGTACTTC. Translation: CSAVRPFGSTIQETQYF.

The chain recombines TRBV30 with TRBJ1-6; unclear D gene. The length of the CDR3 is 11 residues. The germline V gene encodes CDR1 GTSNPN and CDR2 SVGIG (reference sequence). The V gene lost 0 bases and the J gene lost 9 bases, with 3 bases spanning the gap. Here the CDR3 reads CAWSVSSPLHF. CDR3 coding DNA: TGTGCCTGGAGTGTTAGTTCACCCCTCCACTTT.

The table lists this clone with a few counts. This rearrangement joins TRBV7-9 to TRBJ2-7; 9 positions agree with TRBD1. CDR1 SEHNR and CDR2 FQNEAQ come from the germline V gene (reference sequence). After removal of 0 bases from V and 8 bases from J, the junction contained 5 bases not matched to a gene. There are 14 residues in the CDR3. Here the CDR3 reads CASSLAGQGRQQYF. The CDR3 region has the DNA TGTGCCAGCAGCTTAGCGGGACAGGGTCGACAGCAGTACTTC.

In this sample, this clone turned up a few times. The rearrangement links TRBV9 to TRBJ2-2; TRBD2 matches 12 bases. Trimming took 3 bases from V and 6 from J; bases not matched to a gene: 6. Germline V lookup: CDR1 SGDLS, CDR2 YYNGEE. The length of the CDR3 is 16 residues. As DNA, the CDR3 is TGTGCCAGCAGCGGACCTAGCGGGAGGGCCTCCGGGGAGCTGTTTTTT. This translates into CASSGPSGRASGELFF.

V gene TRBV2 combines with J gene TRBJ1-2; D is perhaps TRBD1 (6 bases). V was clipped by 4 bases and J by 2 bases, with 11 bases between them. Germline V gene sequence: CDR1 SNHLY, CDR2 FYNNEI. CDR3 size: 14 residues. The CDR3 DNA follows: TGTGCCAGCAGTGCAACAGGGTCCAACTATGGCTACACCTTC. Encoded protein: CASSATGSNYGYTF.

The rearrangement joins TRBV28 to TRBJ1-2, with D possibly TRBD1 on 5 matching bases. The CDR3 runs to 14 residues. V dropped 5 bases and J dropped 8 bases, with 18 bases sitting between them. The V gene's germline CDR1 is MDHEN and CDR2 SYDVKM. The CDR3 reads CASSPPPGFGGYTF. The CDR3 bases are TGTGCCAGCAGTCCCCCCCCAGGGTTCGGGGGCTACACCTTC.

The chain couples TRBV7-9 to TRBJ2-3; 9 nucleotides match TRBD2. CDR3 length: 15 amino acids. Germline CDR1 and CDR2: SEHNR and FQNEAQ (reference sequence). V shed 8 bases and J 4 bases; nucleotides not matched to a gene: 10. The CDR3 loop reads CASHVIAGAADTQYF. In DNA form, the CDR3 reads TGTGCCAGCCACGTCATAGCGGGAGCAGCAGATACGCAGTATTTT. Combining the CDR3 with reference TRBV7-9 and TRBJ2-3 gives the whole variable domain DTGVSQNPRHKITKRGQNVTFRCDPISEHNRLYWYRQTLGQGPEFLTYFQNEAQLEKSRLLSDRFSAERPKGSFSTLEIQRTEQGDSAMYLCASHVIAGAADTQYFGPGTRLTVL.

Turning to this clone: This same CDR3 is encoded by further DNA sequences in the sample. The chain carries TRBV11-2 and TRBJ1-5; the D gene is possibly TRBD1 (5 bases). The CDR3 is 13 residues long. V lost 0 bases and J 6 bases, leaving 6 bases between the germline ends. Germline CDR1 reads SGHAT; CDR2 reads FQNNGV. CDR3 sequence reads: CASSLDRGQPQHF. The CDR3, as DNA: TGTGCCAGCAGCTTAGATAGGGGTCAGCCCCAGCATTTT.

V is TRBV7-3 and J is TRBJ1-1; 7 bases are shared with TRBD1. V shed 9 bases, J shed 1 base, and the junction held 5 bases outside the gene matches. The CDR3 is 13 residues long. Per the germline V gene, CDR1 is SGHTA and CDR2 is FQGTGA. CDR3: CASQRTGNTEAFF. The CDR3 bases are TGTGCCAGTCAACGGACAGGGAACACTGAAGCTTTCTTT.

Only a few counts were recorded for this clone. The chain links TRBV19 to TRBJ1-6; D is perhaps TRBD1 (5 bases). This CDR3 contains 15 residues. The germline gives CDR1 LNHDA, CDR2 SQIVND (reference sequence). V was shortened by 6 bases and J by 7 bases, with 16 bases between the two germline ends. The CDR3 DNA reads TGTGCCAGTAGCGCTCCGGGGGGATGGAATTCACCCCTCCACTTT. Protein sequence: CASSAPGGWNSPLHF.

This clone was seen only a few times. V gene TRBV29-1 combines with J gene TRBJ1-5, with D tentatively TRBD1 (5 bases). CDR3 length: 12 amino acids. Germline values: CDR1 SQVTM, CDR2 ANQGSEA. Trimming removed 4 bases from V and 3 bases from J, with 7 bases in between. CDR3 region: CSVGQPNQPQHF. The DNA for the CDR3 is TGCAGCGTTGGACAGCCCAATCAGCCCCAGCATTTT.

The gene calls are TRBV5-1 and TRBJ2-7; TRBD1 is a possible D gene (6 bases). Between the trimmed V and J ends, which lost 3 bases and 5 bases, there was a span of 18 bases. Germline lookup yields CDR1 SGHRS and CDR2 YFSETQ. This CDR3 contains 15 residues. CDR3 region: CASSSRHTGSHEQYF. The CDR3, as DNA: TGCGCCAGCAGCTCCCGTCATACAGGGTCCCACGAGCAGTACTTC.

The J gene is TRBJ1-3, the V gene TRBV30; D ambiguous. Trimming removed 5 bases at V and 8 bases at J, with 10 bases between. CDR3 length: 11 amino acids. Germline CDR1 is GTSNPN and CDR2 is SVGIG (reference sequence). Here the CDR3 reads CAWGSSDTIYF. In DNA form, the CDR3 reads TGTGCCTGGGGGAGCTCGGACACCATATATTTT.

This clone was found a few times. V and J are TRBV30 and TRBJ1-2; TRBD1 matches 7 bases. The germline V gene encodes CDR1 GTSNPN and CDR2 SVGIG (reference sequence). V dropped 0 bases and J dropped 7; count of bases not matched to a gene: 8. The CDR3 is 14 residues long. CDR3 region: CAWSVRDSWAGYTF. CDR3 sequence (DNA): TGTGCCTGGAGTGTACGGGACAGTTGGGCTGGCTACACCTTC.

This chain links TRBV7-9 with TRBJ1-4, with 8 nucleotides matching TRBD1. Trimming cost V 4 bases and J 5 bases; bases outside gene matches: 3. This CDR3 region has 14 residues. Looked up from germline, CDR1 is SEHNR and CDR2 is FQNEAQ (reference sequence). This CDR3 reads CASSSDRANEKLFF. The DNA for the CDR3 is TGTGCCAGCAGCTCGGACAGGGCGAATGAAAAACTGTTTTTT.

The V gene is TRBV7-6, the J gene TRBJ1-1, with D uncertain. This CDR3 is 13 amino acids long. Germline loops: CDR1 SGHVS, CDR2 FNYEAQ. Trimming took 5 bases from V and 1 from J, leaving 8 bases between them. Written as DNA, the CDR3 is TGTGCCAGCAGCCCGGGTGGGAACACTGAAGCTTTCTTT. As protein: CASSPGGNTEAFF.

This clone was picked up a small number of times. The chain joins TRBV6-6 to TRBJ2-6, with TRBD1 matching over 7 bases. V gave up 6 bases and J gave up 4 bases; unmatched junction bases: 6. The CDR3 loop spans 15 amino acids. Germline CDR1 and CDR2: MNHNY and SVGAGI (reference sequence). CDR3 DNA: TGTGCCAGCAGCTCATACAGGGGAGGGGCCAACGTCCTGACTTTC. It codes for CASSSYRGGANVLTF.

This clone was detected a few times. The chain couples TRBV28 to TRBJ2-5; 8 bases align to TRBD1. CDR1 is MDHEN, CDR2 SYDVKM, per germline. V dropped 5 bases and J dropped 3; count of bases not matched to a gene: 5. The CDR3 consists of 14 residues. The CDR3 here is CASSPSDREETQYF. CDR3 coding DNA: TGTGCCAGCAGTCCGTCGGACAGGGAAGAGACCCAGTACTTC.

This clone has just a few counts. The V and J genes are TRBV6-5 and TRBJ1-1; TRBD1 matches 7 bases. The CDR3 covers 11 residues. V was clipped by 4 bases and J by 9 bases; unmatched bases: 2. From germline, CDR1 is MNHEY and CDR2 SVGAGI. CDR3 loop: CASSSGQKAFF. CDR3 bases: TGTGCCAGCAGTTCGGGACAGAAAGCTTTCTTT.